This TCR beta chain was sequenced in a study of shared clonotypes between healthy human individuals. Sorted subsets were amplified in replicate PCRs using 150 to 250 ng DNA, 30,000 to 35,000 T cell genomes. Data came from immunoSEQ multiplex PCR; TCRdb stores just in-frame clones and leaves some out. The table lists roughly 2 million clones, around 95% of them singletons. CD4+ cells underwent separation, giving CD45RA+ naive and CD45RA-negative memory subsets. On this clone itself: The antigen remains unidentified.

Points from the study as a whole: The represented genetic and exposure-history diversity was limited by the small number of donors. Apart from blood, nothing was sampled; tissue repertoires likely differ.

Germline values: CDR1 SGHTA, CDR2 FQGNSA. The CDR3 sequence is 15 residues long. Trimming at V came to 5 bases and at J to 1 base, leaving 5 bases not matched to a gene. The source material was naive CD4+ T cells sorted from blood. Subset noted: CD45RA+ positively selected. The clonotype comes from a man between 18 and 29 years old in good health. This sequence joins TRBV7-2 and TRBJ1-5; 7 bases are a match to TRBD1. The CDR3 coding sequence is TGTGCCAGCAGCACGACAGGGTACAGCAATCAGCCCCAGCATTTT. This gives the protein CASSTTGYSNQPQHF.